The T cell receptor beta chain described here comes from a study of human T cells and chemical hapten exposure. Study summary: Patients' scalps got diphenylcyclopropenone weekly throughout the approximately 23-week study.

Time point given: pre-sensitization, week 0. Treatment here: therapeutic diphenylcyclopropenone sensitization with weekly scalp DPC. A note on this clonotype: The antigen remains undetermined.

Overall study findings and caveats: Versus controls, significantly more large CDR3 similarity clusters arose from expanded TCRs.

The V segment lost 5 bases and the J segment 6 bases; nucleotides outside the gene matches: 11. CDR1 SGHAT and CDR2 FQDESV come from the germline V gene (reference sequence). This CDR3 comprises 15 residues. TCRdb analysed the RACE reads with MiXCR anew, one entry per CDR3 protein. The data contain approximately 370,000 distinct CDR3 sequences, around 5.5% of them singletons. Source: whole blood, taken in connection with sensitization to the hapten diphenylcyclopropenone (DPC). The clonotype originates from a woman between 18 and 29 years old with alopecia areata. Some clones in this sample may be carry-over from other donors' samples. V and J are TRBV11-1 and TRBJ2-7, with 9 positions matching TRBD2. The CDR3 region is CASSPEAGTSSEQYF. The CDR3 DNA is TGTGCCAGCAGCCCCGAGGCCGGGACTAGCAGCGAGCAGTACTTC.